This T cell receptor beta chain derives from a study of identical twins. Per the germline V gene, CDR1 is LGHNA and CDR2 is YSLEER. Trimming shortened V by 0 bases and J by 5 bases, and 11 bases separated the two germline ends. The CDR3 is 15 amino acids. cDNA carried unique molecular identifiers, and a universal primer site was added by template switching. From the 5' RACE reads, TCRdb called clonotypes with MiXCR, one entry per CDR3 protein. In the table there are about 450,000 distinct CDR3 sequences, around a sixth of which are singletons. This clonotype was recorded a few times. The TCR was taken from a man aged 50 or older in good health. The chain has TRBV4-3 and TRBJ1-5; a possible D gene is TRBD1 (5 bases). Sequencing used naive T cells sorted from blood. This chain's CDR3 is CASSQDTGPYQPQHF. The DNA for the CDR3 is TGCGCCAGCAGCCAAGATACGGGGCCCTATCAGCCCCAGCATTTT.